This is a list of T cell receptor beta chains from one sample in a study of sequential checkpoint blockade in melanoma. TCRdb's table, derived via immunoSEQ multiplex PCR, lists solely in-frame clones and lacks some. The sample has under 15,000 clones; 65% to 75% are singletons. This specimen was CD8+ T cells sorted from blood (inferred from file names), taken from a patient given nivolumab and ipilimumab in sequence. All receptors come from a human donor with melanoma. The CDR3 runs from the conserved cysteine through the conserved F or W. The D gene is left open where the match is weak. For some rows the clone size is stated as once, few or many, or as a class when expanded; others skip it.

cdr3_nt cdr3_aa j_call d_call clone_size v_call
TGCAGCGTTGCGGGGAGGGGGGGCAACTATGGCTACACCTTC CSVAGRGGNYGYTF TRBJ1-2 . . TRBV29-1
TGTGCCAGCAGCGTGGGCGGGGGCGCATCCGAGCAGTACTTC CASSVGGGASEQYF TRBJ2-7 . . TRBV7-8
TGTGCCAGCAGCGCGGGGGAGGGGCCCAATGAGCAGTTCTTC CASSAGEGPNEQFF TRBJ2-1 TRBD2 . TRBV7-9
TGCGCCAGCAGCCCCGGGACAGGACCATCCTACGAGCAGTACTTC CASSPGTGPSYEQYF TRBJ2-7 TRBD1 . TRBV5-1
TGCGCCAGCAGCTTGATTGTCACGGGAGAGACCCAGTACTTC CASSLIVTGETQYF TRBJ2-5 . . TRBV5-1
TGCGCCAGCAGCCAAGAAAAGCGGGAACTAGGGGGGCAGCTCTTC CASSQEKRELGGQLF TRBJ2-1 . . TRBV4-1
TGTGCCAGCGGGGACAGGGAGCGGGGCTACACCTTC CASGDRERGYTF TRBJ1-2 TRBD1 . TRBV6-5
TGTGCCAGCAGCTTTTCAGTGAACACTGAAGCTTTCTTT CASSFSVNTEAFF TRBJ1-1 . few TRBV7-8
TGTGCCATCAGCTTGACTAGCGGGATTACAGATACGCAGTATTTT CAISLTSGITDTQYF TRBJ2-3 TRBD2 . TRBV10-3
TGTGCCAGCTTCGCTAGAAGGGGGGGCTCCTACGAGCAGTACTTC CASFARRGGSYEQYF TRBJ2-7 . . TRBV6-1
TGTGCCAGCAGCGTAGCGGGCACGAACACCGGGGAGCTGTTTTTT CASSVAGTNTGELFF TRBJ2-2 TRBD2 . TRBV5-8
TGTGCCAGCAGCCCGGGGGGTTCCCGGGAGACCCAGTACTTC CASSPGGSRETQYF TRBJ2-5 TRBD2 once TRBV9
TGTGCCAGCAGTCCAGGGCTCGGGACTGAAGCTTTCTTT CASSPGLGTEAFF TRBJ1-1 . . TRBV6-5
TGTGCCAGCAGTTCGGCCGACTTTGATGAGCAGTTCTTC CASSSADFDEQFF TRBJ2-1 . . TRBV27
TGTGCCAGCAGCAGAACAGGGGACACTGAAGCTTTCTTT CASSRTGDTEAFF TRBJ1-1 TRBD1 . TRBV4-2
TGTGCCAGCAGTTACTCGGACAGTAACTATGGCTACACCTTC CASSYSDSNYGYTF TRBJ1-2 . . TRBV6-4
TGTGCCAGCAGTGAAACAGGGGGTCCTGAAGCTTTCTTT CASSETGGPEAFF TRBJ1-1 TRBD1 . TRBV6-1
TGTGCCAGCAGTGAATTGGGGGCGCGACAGCCCCAGCATTTT CASSELGARQPQHF TRBJ1-5 . . TRBV2
TGTGCCAGCAGTCCGACGGAGTTTGGCACTGAGCAGTTCTTC CASSPTEFGTEQFF TRBJ2-1 . . TRBV27
TGTGCCAGCAGCTTGGTAGAATACGGTGAGCAGTTCTTC CASSLVEYGEQFF TRBJ2-1 . once TRBV5-6
TGTGCCAGCAGCCCCCGGGACAGGGTTGGAGGAAACACCATATATTTT CASSPRDRVGGNTIYF TRBJ1-3 TRBD1 . TRBV7-9
TGTGCCAGCAGTTACGTGCAGCCGCGGGCTGAAGCTTTCTTT CASSYVQPRAEAFF TRBJ1-1 . once TRBV6-6
TGTGCCAGTAGTATAGACTCTACTTGGGGAGTCTCTGGAAACACCATATATTTT CASSIDSTWGVSGNTIYF TRBJ1-3 . few TRBV19
TGCAGCCTTATAAGCGGGAGGGAGCAGTTCTTC CSLISGREQFF TRBJ2-1 TRBD2 . TRBV29-1
TGCGCCAGCAGCTTGAGGGGGGGGGTCTATGGCTACACCTTC CASSLRGGVYGYTF TRBJ1-2 . once TRBV5-1
TGCAGCGTTGGGACTATAGCCGAGGGTTACATTCAGTACTTC CSVGTIAEGYIQYF TRBJ2-4 . . TRBV29-1
TGTGCCAGTACAACAGGGGACTATGGCTACACCTTC CASTTGDYGYTF TRBJ1-2 TRBD1 . TRBV19
TGCAGCGTCCAGGCACCGGGACACCTCTCCTACGAGCAGTACTTC CSVQAPGHLSYEQYF TRBJ2-7 . . TRBV29-1
TGTGCCAGTAGCCTAGGACAAAACACTGAAGCTTTCTTT CASSLGQNTEAFF TRBJ1-1 . . TRBV19
TGTGCCAGCAGGGACCGGGACTCCGGGTATGGCTACACCTTC CASRDRDSGYGYTF TRBJ1-2 . . TRBV7-9
TGTGCCAGCAGTCCCCTCGGTGCGGGGCCCACAGATACGCAGTATTTT CASSPLGAGPTDTQYF TRBJ2-3 . . TRBV27
TGTGCCAGCAGTCTCCTCGCGGTCAGCTCCTACAATGAGCAGTTCTTC CASSLLAVSSYNEQFF TRBJ2-1 . few TRBV7-6
TGTGCCAGCAGGGAAAGACAGGGGGCGAACACTGAAGCTTTCTTT CASRERQGANTEAFF TRBJ1-1 TRBD1 . TRBV6-1
TGTGCCAGTAGTTTCGGACAGGGGGCCTCCTACGAGCAGTACTTC CASSFGQGASYEQYF TRBJ2-7 TRBD1 . TRBV19
TGTGCCAGCAGCCCACCGGGGAATGAGCAGTTCTTC CASSPPGNEQFF TRBJ2-1 . . TRBV7-9
TGTGCCAGCAGCTTAGACAGGGTGGTAGGGGCCAACGTCCTGACTTTC CASSLDRVVGANVLTF TRBJ2-6 . . TRBV7-8
TGTGCCAGCAGCCCCAGGGGCAACACTGAAGCTTTCTTT CASSPRGNTEAFF TRBJ1-1 . . TRBV7-6
TGTGCCAGCACCTCGGGACAGGGTGATGGCTACACCTTC CASTSGQGDGYTF TRBJ1-2 TRBD1 once TRBV2
TGTGCCAGCAGCCCCCGACAGGGTCCCCCGGCGACTAATGAAAAACTGTTTTTT CASSPRQGPPATNEKLFF TRBJ1-4 TRBD1 few TRBV9
TGCGCCAGCAGCCAAGAGTTTCGCGGCAGGGGAAACACCGGGGAGCTGTTTTTT CASSQEFRGRGNTGELFF TRBJ2-2 . . TRBV4-1
TGTGCTAGTGGTGGCGGAGGGGTTGTCGGGGAGACCCAGTACTTC CASGGGGVVGETQYF TRBJ2-5 . . TRBV12-5
TGTGCCAGCAGCCAAGATGTCGGAGGGGTCCAAGCTAACTATGGCTACACCTTC CASSQDVGGVQANYGYTF TRBJ1-2 . . TRBV4-2
TGTGCCAGCAGGAAACTAGCGGGGTCCTACAATGAGCAGTTCTTC CASRKLAGSYNEQFF TRBJ2-1 TRBD2 . TRBV7-9
TGTGCCAGCAGTCCCAACCCAGACAGGGGGCAATACGAGCAGTACTTC CASSPNPDRGQYEQYF TRBJ2-7 TRBD1 . TRBV28
TGTGCCAGCAGTCCCGGGACTAGCACAGATACGCAGTATTTT CASSPGTSTDTQYF TRBJ2-3 . once TRBV6-4
TGTGCCAGCAGCGAATTCCAGACTGAAGCTTTCTTT CASSEFQTEAFF TRBJ1-1 . . TRBV13
TGCGCCAGCAGTGAGTCACGAGCGGCGAACACCGGGGAGCTGTTTTTT CASSESRAANTGELFF TRBJ2-2 . few TRBV10-1
TGTGCCAGCAGATCGGGACAGGGGGCGCAGAACATTCAGTACTTC CASRSGQGAQNIQYF TRBJ2-4 TRBD1 . TRBV27
TGTGCCATCAGAGCGGGGGGGCCAGAGAATGAGCAGTTCTTC CAIRAGGPENEQFF TRBJ2-1 TRBD2 once TRBV10-3
TGTGCCATCAGTGAAGGGGGGGGGACACTTTTCGACATTCAGTACTTC CAISEGGGTLFDIQYF TRBJ2-4 . . TRBV10-3